Included here is one TCR beta chain sequence, with context. Its recognized antigen is unknown. The input lacks base qualities; no much larger clone sits a single base away. This entry belongs to a study of blood T cell repertoires in COVID-19 (dated by TCRdb to between 2020 and 2021). In the study overall: Samples covering the acute and convalescent phases of COVID-19 were provided by collaborators in the United States, Italy and Spain. HLA class I and class II types, where available, came from metadata supplied by the sample provider rather than from assay-based typing. Samples came from the ongoing ImmuneRACE study (first 160 participants) plus 1,254 subjects from 6 global collaborators. A de-identified subject ID, COVID-19 status, age in years and sex were almost always included in the sample metadata. Deeply sampled blood TCRbeta repertoires from subjects exposed to, actively infected with, or recovered from COVID-19 were included in the dataset. The repertoires were released in a freely available public database meant as a resource for research on the immune response to SARS-CoV-2. The prospective study material was composed of cDNA or gDNA derived from T cells, B-cell-depleted T cells, or PBMCs. Study-level results and caveats: Clinical and demographic metadata were provided uncurated, with the amount varying by source and participant.

From its cysteine to its phenylalanine, the CDR3 spans 15 amino acids. The only DNA kept is the CDR3, 45 bases in frame from the first base. V and J lose 3 bases and 0 bases, and a span of 9 bases separates them. The germline V gene specifies KGHSH as CDR1 and LQKENI as CDR2. TCRbeta CDR3 regions were amplified from genomic DNA using the immunoSEQ Assay, a bias-controlled multiplex PCR. Per the authors' processing: Nucleated cell counts per sample were estimated from amplification of reference gene primers within the assay. Sequence reads were collapsed and filtered to measure the absolute abundance of every unique TCRbeta CDR3 rearrangement. For each sample, productive Simpson clonality was calculated by taking the square root of Simpson's diversity index across productive rearrangements. The table comes from immuneACCESS by way of TCRdb, which keeps in-frame sequences with V and J called. Part of the clones is missing from these tables; in studies checked, under half for an unresolved V gene and the rest for unknown reasons. V, J and clone size were drawn from that table, and D and trimming were deduced from the DNA. The sample table holds 150,000 to 200,000 clones, of which more than 75% were seen once. The leading ten clones occupy 5.5% to 7% of the sample.

One collaborating source in Seattle enrolled patients while the patients were actively infected and followed the patients over time throughout the course of disease. Collaborating institutions collected whole blood in K2EDTA tubes following their own protocols. Collaborator samples were shipped for TCRbeta analysis as frozen whole blood, isolated PBMCs, or DNA extracted from either sample type. The sequence is built from TRBV18 and TRBJ1-5; TRBD1 might be the D gene, on 5 matching bases. The specimen was peripheral blood. The sequence was collected from a woman aged 35 to 49 with COVID-19, enrolled during active disease. The DNA sequence follows: TGTGCCAGCTCACCGGCGGGGCTTAGCAATCAGCCCCAGCATTTT. It translates as CASSPAGLSNQPQHF. With the rest looked up from the reference TRBV18 and TRBJ1-5 genes rather than sequenced, the full variable domain is NAGVMQNPRHLVRRRGQEARLRCSPMKGHSHVYWYRQLPEEGLKFMVYLQKENIIDESGMPKERFSAEFPKEGPSILRIQQVVRGDSAAYFCASSPAGLSNQPQHFGDGTRLSIL.